The rows below give T cell receptor beta chains drawn from one sample of a study of T cells in Graves' hyperthyroidism and ophthalmopathy. TCRdb processed the multiplex PCR reads anew with MiXCR; each CDR3 protein has one entry. The data contain approximately 400,000 distinct CDR3 sequences, about a sixth of them seen just once; the ten biggest clones take up about 30%. The sequencing sample was made of blood. Receptor source: a young woman with Graves' hyperthyroidism that later progressed to Graves' ophthalmopathy. Each CDR3 is given with its conserved first and last residue. The order of the fields is D gene, V gene, J gene, clone size, CDR3 length, CDR3 protein, CDR3 DNA. A D gene is named only where the DNA matches it firmly. Clone size is shown for a subset of rows, as once, few, many or a class of expanded clone.

d_gene: -
v_gene: TRBV7-9
j_gene: TRBJ2-2
abundance: many
len: 16
CDR3aa: CASSLGERSNTGELFF
CDR3nt: TGTGCCAGCAGCTTAGGCGAGCGATCGAACACCGGGGAGCTGTTTTTT

d_gene: TRBD1
v_gene: TRBV12-3/TRBV12-4
j_gene: TRBJ1-1
abundance: many
len: 13
CDR3aa: CASKDRVNTEAFF
CDR3nt: TGTGCCAGCAAGGACAGGGTGAACACTGAAGCTTTCTTT

d_gene: -
v_gene: TRBV10-3
j_gene: TRBJ1-1
abundance: -
len: 18
CDR3aa: CAISEASPGGVQNTEAFF
CDR3nt: TGTGCCATCAGTGAGGCCAGCCCGGGCGGGGTACAAAACACTGAAGCTTTCTTT

d_gene: TRBD1
v_gene: TRBV9
j_gene: TRBJ2-1
abundance: -
len: 14
CDR3aa: CASSDRDRGGWVFF
CDR3nt: TGTGCCAGCAGCGATAGGGACAGGGGTGGTTGGGTGTTCTTC

d_gene: TRBD1
v_gene: TRBV4-3
j_gene: TRBJ2-7
abundance: -
len: 15
CDR3aa: CASSQGQGPTYEQYF
CDR3nt: TGCGCCAGCAGCCAAGGACAGGGGCCCACCTACGAGCAGTACTTC

d_gene: TRBD1
v_gene: TRBV20-1
j_gene: TRBJ1-1
abundance: many
len: 16
CDR3aa: CSARDIGQGVSTEAFF
CDR3nt: TGCAGTGCTAGAGATATCGGACAGGGGGTTTCCACTGAAGCTTTCTTT

d_gene: TRBD2
v_gene: TRBV28
j_gene: TRBJ2-1
abundance: many
len: 16
CDR3aa: CASSFGGKVSANEQFF
CDR3nt: TGTGCCAGCAGTTTCGGGGGGAAAGTTAGCGCCAATGAGCAGTTCTTC

d_gene: -
v_gene: TRBV6-2/TRBV6-3
j_gene: TRBJ1-5
abundance: many
len: 12
CDR3aa: CASSYSGQPQHF
CDR3nt: TGTGCCAGCAGTTACTCGGGTCAGCCCCAGCATTTT

d_gene: -
v_gene: TRBV6-2/TRBV6-3
j_gene: TRBJ2-5
abundance: many
len: 16
CDR3aa: CASSRSPLAPEETQYF
CDR3nt: TGTGCCAGCAGTCGCTCCCCACTAGCACCGGAAGAGACCCAGTACTTC

d_gene: TRBD1
v_gene: TRBV6-1
j_gene: TRBJ2-1
abundance: many
len: 15
CDR3aa: CASRGPGQGGNEQFF
CDR3nt: TGTGCCAGCAGAGGACCGGGACAGGGTGGCAATGAGCAGTTCTTC

d_gene: -
v_gene: TRBV3-1
j_gene: TRBJ2-5
abundance: many
len: 15
CDR3aa: CASSQSFEGQETQYF
CDR3nt: TGTGCCAGCAGCCAGTCCTTCGAGGGACAAGAGACCCAGTACTTC

d_gene: -
v_gene: TRBV28
j_gene: TRBJ2-5
abundance: -
len: 14
CDR3aa: CASSSGLEEETQYF
CDR3nt: TGTGCCAGCAGTTCGGGGTTAGAAGAAGAGACCCAGTACTTC

d_gene: -
v_gene: TRBV27
j_gene: TRBJ2-2
abundance: many
len: 13
CDR3aa: CASSFKNTGELFF
CDR3nt: TGTGCCAGCAGTTTTAAGAACACCGGGGAGCTGTTTTTT

d_gene: -
v_gene: TRBV10-3
j_gene: TRBJ2-5
abundance: few
len: 11
CDR3aa: CAIRAEETQYF
CDR3nt: TGTGCCATTCGCGCGGAAGAGACCCAGTACTTC

d_gene: -
v_gene: TRBV12-3/TRBV12-4
j_gene: TRBJ1-6
abundance: few
len: 15
CDR3aa: CASSHELFRTTPLHF
CDR3nt: TGTGCCAGCAGTCACGAGCTTTTTCGGACGACACCCCTCCACTTT

d_gene: TRBD2
v_gene: TRBV3-1
j_gene: TRBJ2-1
abundance: many
len: 16
CDR3aa: CASSQVAGSPYNEQFF
CDR3nt: TGTGCCAGCAGCCAAGTAGCGGGGAGTCCTTACAATGAGCAGTTCTTC

d_gene: TRBD1
v_gene: TRBV7-2
j_gene: TRBJ2-7
abundance: many
len: 15
CDR3aa: CASKRGGQGGREQYF
CDR3nt: TGTGCCAGCAAGAGAGGGGGACAGGGAGGTCGGGAGCAGTACTTC

d_gene: TRBD1
v_gene: TRBV7-2
j_gene: TRBJ2-7
abundance: few
len: 14
CDR3aa: CASRRRDRSYEQYF
CDR3nt: TGTGCCAGTAGACGCCGGGACAGGAGCTACGAGCAGTACTTC

d_gene: TRBD1
v_gene: TRBV28
j_gene: TRBJ1-1
abundance: many
len: 16
CDR3aa: CASSLAGGLGYTEAFF
CDR3nt: TGTGCCAGCAGTTTGGCAGGGGGCCTTGGGTACACTGAAGCTTTCTTT

d_gene: -
v_gene: TRBV7-9
j_gene: TRBJ2-7
abundance: many
len: 16
CDR3aa: CASSPPRGTDSYEQYF
CDR3nt: TGTGCCAGCAGCCCGCCGAGAGGGACGGACTCCTACGAGCAGTACTTC

d_gene: -
v_gene: TRBV28
j_gene: TRBJ1-5
abundance: many
len: 15
CDR3aa: CASTTGLVPNQPQHF
CDR3nt: TGTGCCAGCACCACAGGGCTGGTTCCAAATCAGCCCCAGCATTTT

d_gene: -
v_gene: TRBV9
j_gene: TRBJ2-5
abundance: many
len: 15
CDR3aa: CASSVEAGMQETQYF
CDR3nt: TGTGCCAGCAGCGTAGAGGCAGGGATGCAAGAGACCCAGTACTTC

d_gene: TRBD1
v_gene: TRBV11-2
j_gene: TRBJ1-1
abundance: many
len: 17
CDR3aa: CASSFRLRGRRNSEAFF
CDR3nt: TGTGCCAGCAGCTTCCGTTTAAGGGGGCGCAGGAATTCTGAAGCTTTCTTT

d_gene: -
v_gene: TRBV28
j_gene: TRBJ2-1
abundance: many
len: 12
CDR3aa: CASGPGVDEQFF
CDR3nt: TGTGCCAGCGGCCCGGGCGTTGATGAGCAGTTCTTC

d_gene: TRBD1
v_gene: TRBV11-2
j_gene: TRBJ1-4
abundance: -
len: 17
CDR3aa: CASSLPIDRGEQEKLFF
CDR3nt: TGTGCCAGCAGCTTGCCAATTGACAGGGGAGAACAGGAAAAACTGTTTTTT

d_gene: TRBD1
v_gene: TRBV20-1
j_gene: TRBJ2-7
abundance: many
len: 17
CDR3aa: CSARETIGQGEPYEQYF
CDR3nt: TGCAGTGCTAGAGAAACAATAGGACAGGGTGAACCTTACGAGCAGTACTTC

d_gene: -
v_gene: TRBV18
j_gene: TRBJ2-2
abundance: many
len: 16
CDR3aa: CASSPVSQGTTGELFF
CDR3nt: TGTGCCAGCTCACCCGTTTCCCAGGGGACAACCGGGGAGCTGTTTTTT

d_gene: TRBD2
v_gene: TRBV27
j_gene: TRBJ2-1
abundance: many
len: 14
CDR3aa: CASRSSGLGNEQFF
CDR3nt: TGTGCCAGCAGATCTAGCGGTTTGGGCAATGAGCAGTTCTTC

d_gene: -
v_gene: TRBV3-1
j_gene: TRBJ1-2
abundance: -
len: 15
CDR3aa: CASSLGIGGTYGYTF
CDR3nt: TGTGCCAGCAGCCTAGGGATAGGGGGGACCTATGGCTACACCTTC

d_gene: -
v_gene: TRBV29-1
j_gene: TRBJ1-1
abundance: few
len: 12
CDR3aa: CSVSGGAFEAFF
CDR3nt: TGCAGCGTATCCGGGGGGGCCTTTGAAGCTTTCTTT

d_gene: TRBD2
v_gene: TRBV6-1
j_gene: TRBJ2-2
abundance: few
len: 15
CDR3aa: CASSLAETNTGELFF
CDR3nt: TGTGCCAGCAGTCTAGCGGAAACGAACACCGGGGAGCTGTTTTTT

d_gene: -
v_gene: TRBV6-5
j_gene: TRBJ1-2
abundance: many
len: 11
CDR3aa: CASSYGHGYTF
CDR3nt: TGTGCCAGCAGTTACGGTCATGGCTACACCTTC

d_gene: -
v_gene: TRBV28
j_gene: TRBJ2-3
abundance: many
len: 16
CDR3aa: CASRPTGGGMADTQYF
CDR3nt: TGTGCCAGCAGGCCGACTGGAGGCGGGATGGCAGATACGCAGTATTTT

d_gene: -
v_gene: TRBV3-1
j_gene: TRBJ1-2
abundance: -
len: 14
CDR3aa: CASSQYEGTGGYTF
CDR3nt: TGTGCCAGCAGCCAATACGAGGGGACGGGTGGCTACACCTTC

d_gene: -
v_gene: TRBV7-2
j_gene: TRBJ1-1
abundance: -
len: 14
CDR3aa: CASSLLGSNTEAFF
CDR3nt: TGTGCCAGCAGCTTGTTAGGGTCGAACACTGAAGCTTTCTTT

d_gene: TRBD2
v_gene: TRBV5-1
j_gene: TRBJ2-2
abundance: -
len: 18
CDR3aa: CASSVSAGGLLNTGELFF
CDR3nt: TGCGCCAGCAGCGTCTCTGCGGGAGGCCTCTTAAACACCGGGGAGCTGTTTTTT

d_gene: -
v_gene: TRBV5-5
j_gene: TRBJ2-3
abundance: many
len: 15
CDR3aa: CASSLEWGRSDTQYF
CDR3nt: TGTGCCAGCAGCTTGGAATGGGGGAGATCAGATACGCAGTATTTT

d_gene: -
v_gene: TRBV29-1
j_gene: TRBJ1-1
abundance: many
len: 14
CDR3aa: CSVAYDPGYTEAFF
CDR3nt: TGCAGCGTTGCCTATGACCCAGGGTACACTGAAGCTTTCTTT

d_gene: -
v_gene: TRBV28
j_gene: TRBJ2-7
abundance: many
len: 15
CDR3aa: CASSLLGQTSYEQYF
CDR3nt: TGTGCCAGCAGTTTACTAGGACAGACCTCCTACGAGCAGTACTTC

d_gene: TRBD2
v_gene: TRBV7-2
j_gene: TRBJ2-5
abundance: -
len: 15
CDR3aa: CASTPVLAQTGTQYF
CDR3nt: TGTGCCAGCACCCCAGTACTAGCGCAAACCGGGACCCAGTACTTC

d_gene: TRBD2
v_gene: TRBV12-3/TRBV12-4
j_gene: TRBJ2-1
abundance: many
len: 16
CDR3aa: CASSFGLAGVTNEQFF
CDR3nt: TGTGCCAGCAGTTTCGGACTAGCGGGAGTTACCAATGAGCAGTTCTTC

d_gene: -
v_gene: TRBV2
j_gene: TRBJ1-5
abundance: -
len: 12
CDR3aa: CASSEEGRPQHF
CDR3nt: TGTGCCAGCAGTGAAGAAGGAAGGCCCCAGCATTTT

d_gene: TRBD2
v_gene: TRBV14
j_gene: TRBJ2-1
abundance: many
len: 17
CDR3aa: CASSQDFGTSGSNEQFF
CDR3nt: TGTGCCAGCAGCCAAGATTTCGGGACTAGCGGGAGTAATGAGCAGTTCTTC

d_gene: -
v_gene: TRBV2
j_gene: TRBJ2-1
abundance: many
len: 12
CDR3aa: CASGAQGQEQFF
CDR3nt: TGTGCCAGCGGAGCGCAGGGGCAGGAGCAGTTCTTC

d_gene: TRBD2
v_gene: TRBV7-8
j_gene: TRBJ2-1
abundance: many
len: 17
CDR3aa: CASSLLAGGPSYNEQFF
CDR3nt: TGTGCCAGCAGCCTCCTAGCGGGAGGGCCCTCCTACAATGAGCAGTTCTTC

d_gene: -
v_gene: TRBV27
j_gene: TRBJ2-1
abundance: many
len: 18
CDR3aa: CASSLSPKRGRAYNEQFF
CDR3nt: TGTGCCAGCAGTTTATCCCCCAAGAGGGGGAGGGCCTACAATGAGCAGTTCTTC

d_gene: TRBD1
v_gene: TRBV4-1
j_gene: TRBJ2-7
abundance: once
len: 17
CDR3aa: CASSPLSMTGSSYEQYF
CDR3nt: TGCGCCAGCAGCCCTCTTAGCATGACAGGGAGCTCCTACGAGCAGTACTTC

d_gene: -
v_gene: TRBV2
j_gene: TRBJ2-7
abundance: many
len: 12
CDR3aa: CASSDESYEQYF
CDR3nt: TGTGCCAGCAGTGATGAAAGCTACGAGCAGTACTTC

d_gene: -
v_gene: TRBV4-1
j_gene: TRBJ2-1
abundance: -
len: 13
CDR3aa: CASSPQAVYEQFF
CDR3nt: TGCGCCAGCAGCCCCCAGGCCGTCTATGAGCAGTTCTTC

d_gene: -
v_gene: TRBV28
j_gene: TRBJ2-2
abundance: many
len: 15
CDR3aa: CASSRTQGRTGELFF
CDR3nt: TGTGCCAGCAGCCGTACACAGGGACGCACCGGGGAGCTGTTTTTT

d_gene: TRBD2
v_gene: TRBV11-2
j_gene: TRBJ2-7
abundance: -
len: 13
CDR3aa: CASSFEREREQYF
CDR3nt: TGTGCCAGCAGCTTCGAGCGGGAGCGCGAGCAGTACTTC

d_gene: -
v_gene: TRBV5-4
j_gene: TRBJ2-2
abundance: few
len: 15
CDR3aa: CASSAWGPNPGELFF
CDR3nt: TGTGCCAGCAGCGCATGGGGTCCCAACCCCGGGGAGCTGTTTTTT